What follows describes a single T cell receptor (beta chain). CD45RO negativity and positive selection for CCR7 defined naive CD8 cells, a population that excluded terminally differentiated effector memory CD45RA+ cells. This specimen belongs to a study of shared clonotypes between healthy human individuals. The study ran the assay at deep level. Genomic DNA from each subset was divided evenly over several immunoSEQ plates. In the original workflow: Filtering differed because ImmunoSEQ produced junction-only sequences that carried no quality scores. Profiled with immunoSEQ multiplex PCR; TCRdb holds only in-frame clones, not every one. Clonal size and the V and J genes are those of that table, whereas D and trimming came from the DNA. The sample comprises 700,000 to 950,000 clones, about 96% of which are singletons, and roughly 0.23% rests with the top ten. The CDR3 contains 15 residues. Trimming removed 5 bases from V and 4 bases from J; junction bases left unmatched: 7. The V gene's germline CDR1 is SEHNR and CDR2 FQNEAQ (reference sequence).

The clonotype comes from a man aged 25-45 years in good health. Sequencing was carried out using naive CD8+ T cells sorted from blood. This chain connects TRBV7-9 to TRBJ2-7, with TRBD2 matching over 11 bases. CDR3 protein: CASSQLAGGPYEQYF. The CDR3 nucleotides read TGTGCCAGCAGCCAATTAGCGGGAGGGCCTTACGAGCAGTACTTC.